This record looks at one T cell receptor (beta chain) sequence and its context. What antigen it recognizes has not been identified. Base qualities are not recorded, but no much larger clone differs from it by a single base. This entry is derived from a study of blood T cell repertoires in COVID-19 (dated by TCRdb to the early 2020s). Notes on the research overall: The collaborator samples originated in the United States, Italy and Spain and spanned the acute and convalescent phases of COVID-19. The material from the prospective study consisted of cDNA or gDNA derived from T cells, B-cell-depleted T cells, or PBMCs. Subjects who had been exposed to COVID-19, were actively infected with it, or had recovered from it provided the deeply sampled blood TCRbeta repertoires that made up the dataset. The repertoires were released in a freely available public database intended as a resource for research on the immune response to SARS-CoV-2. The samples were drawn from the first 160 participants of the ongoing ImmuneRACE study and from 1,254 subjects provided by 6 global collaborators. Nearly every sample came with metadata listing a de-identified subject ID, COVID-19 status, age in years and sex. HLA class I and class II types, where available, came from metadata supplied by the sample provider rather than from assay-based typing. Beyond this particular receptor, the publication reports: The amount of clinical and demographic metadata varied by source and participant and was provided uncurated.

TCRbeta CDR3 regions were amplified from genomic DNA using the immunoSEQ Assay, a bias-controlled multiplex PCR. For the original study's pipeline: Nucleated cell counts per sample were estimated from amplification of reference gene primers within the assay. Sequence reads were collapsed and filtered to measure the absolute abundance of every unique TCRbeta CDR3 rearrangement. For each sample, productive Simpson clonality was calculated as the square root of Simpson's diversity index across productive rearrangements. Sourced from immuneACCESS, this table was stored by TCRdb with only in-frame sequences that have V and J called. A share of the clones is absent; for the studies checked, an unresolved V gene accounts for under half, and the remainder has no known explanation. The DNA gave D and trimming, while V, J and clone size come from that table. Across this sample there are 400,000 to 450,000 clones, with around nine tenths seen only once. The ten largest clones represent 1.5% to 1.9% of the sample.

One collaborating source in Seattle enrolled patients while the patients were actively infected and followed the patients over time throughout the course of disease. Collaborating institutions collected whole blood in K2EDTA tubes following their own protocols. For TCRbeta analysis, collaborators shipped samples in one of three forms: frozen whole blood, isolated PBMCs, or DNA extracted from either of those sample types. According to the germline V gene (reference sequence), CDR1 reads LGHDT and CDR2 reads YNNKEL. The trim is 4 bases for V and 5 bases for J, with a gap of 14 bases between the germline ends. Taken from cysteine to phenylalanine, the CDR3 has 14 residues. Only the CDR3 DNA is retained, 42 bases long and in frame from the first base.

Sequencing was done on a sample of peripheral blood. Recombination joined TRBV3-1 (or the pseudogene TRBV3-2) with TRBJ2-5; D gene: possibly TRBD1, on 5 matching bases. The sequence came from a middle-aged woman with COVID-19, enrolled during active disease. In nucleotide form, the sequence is TGTGCCAGCAGCCCACCAGGGTTCGGGGAGACCCAGTACTTC. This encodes CASSPPGFGETQYF.